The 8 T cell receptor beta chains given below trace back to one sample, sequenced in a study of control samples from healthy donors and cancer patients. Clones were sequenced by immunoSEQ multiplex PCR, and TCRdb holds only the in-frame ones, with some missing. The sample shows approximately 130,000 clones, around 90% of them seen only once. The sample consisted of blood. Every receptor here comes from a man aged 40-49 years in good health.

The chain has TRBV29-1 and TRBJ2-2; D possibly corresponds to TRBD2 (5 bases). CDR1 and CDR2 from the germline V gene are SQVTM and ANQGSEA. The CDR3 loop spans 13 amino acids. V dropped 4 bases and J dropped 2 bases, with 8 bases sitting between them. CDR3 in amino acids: CSVGGRNTGELFF. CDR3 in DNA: TGCAGCGTTGGAGGGAGAAACACCGGGGAGCTGTTTTTT.

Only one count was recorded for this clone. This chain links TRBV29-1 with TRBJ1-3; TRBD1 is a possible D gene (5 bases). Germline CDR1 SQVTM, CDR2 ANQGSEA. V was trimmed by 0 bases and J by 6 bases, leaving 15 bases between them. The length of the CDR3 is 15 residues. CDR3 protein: CSVEDLGASKNTIYF. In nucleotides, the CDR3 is TGCAGCGTTGAAGATCTCGGGGCCAGTAAAAACACCATATATTTT.

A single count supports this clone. CDR3 sequence (DNA): TGTGCCAGCAGGACTTGGTCAGGGGTGGTCGAGACCCAGTACTTC. This encodes CASRTWSGVVETQYF. This rearrangement joins TRBV5-6 to TRBJ2-5; perhaps TRBD1 as D (6 bases). Trimming left V 5 bases short and J 5 bases short, with 19 bases between. Germline values: CDR1 SGHDT, CDR2 YYEEEE. CDR3 length: 15 residues.

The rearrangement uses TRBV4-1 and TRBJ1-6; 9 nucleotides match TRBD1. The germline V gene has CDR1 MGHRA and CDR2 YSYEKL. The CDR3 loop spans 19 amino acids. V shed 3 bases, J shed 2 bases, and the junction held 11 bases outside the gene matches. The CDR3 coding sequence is TGCGCCAGCAGCCATCATCCACCACAGGGGGCCGCCTATAATTCACCCCTCCACTTT. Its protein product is CASSHHPPQGAAYNSPLHF.

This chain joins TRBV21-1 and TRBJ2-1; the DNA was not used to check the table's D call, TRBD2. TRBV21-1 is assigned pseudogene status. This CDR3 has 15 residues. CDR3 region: CASSKASGGAGLQFF. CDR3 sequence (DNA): TGTGCCAGCAGCAAAGCTAGCGGGGGGGCTGGTTTGCAGTTCTTC.

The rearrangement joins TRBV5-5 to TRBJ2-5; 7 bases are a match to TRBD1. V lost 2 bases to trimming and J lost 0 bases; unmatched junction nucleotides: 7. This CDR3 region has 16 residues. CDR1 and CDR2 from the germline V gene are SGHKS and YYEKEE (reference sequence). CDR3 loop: CASSFFTGTDQETQYF. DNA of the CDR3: TGTGCCAGCAGCTTTTTCACCGGGACAGACCAAGAGACCCAGTACTTC.

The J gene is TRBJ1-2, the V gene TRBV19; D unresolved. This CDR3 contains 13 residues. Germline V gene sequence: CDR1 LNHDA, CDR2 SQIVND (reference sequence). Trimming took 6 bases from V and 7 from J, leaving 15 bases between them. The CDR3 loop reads CASRATATGGYTF. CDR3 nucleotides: TGTGCCAGTAGAGCAACAGCAACGGGTGGCTACACCTTC.

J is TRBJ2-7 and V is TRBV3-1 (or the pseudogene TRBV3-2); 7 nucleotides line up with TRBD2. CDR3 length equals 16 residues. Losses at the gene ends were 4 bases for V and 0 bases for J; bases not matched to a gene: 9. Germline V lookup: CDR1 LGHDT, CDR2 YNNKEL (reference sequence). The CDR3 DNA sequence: TGTGCCAGCAGCCCCCCCTGGCGGGGGAGCTCCTACGAGCAGTACTTC. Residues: CASSPPWRGSSYEQYF.